The 5 T cell receptor beta chains presented below share a single source sample, sequenced in a study of a mutant IDH1 vaccine in newly diagnosed glioma. Time point meaning: baseline, week 1 (first vaccination visit). Treatment: pre-vaccination baseline after standard-of-care therapy. Produced via immunoSEQ multiplex PCR; TCRdb's table is partial and in-frame only. The table shows 55,000 to 70,000 clones, with around 86% occurring only once. Sequenced material: PBMCs, taken from a glioma patient treated with radiotherapy, temozolomide or both. The receptors were sampled from a man aged 25-45 years with glioma.

J is TRBJ2-4 and V is TRBV6-1, with D tentatively TRBD2 (6 bases). V was trimmed by 4 bases and J by 0 bases, leaving 13 bases between them. This CDR3 has 16 amino acids. Per germline, CDR1 MNHNS and CDR2 SASEGT. The CDR3 sequence: CASSAPGLLAKNIQYF. Here the CDR3 DNA reads TGTGCCAGCAGTGCGCCGGGACTCTTAGCCAAAAACATTCAGTACTTC.

The rearrangement joins TRBV5-1 to TRBJ2-7; D call uncertain. CDR3 length: 13 residues. Looked up from germline, CDR1 is SGHRS and CDR2 is YFSETQ. V lost 0 bases and J 4 bases, leaving 8 bases between the germline ends. The CDR3 DNA reads TGCGCCAGCAGCTTGGCATACGGGTACGAGCAGTACTTC. Its protein product is CASSLAYGYEQYF.

The chain has TRBV30 and TRBJ1-1; 9 bases agree with TRBD1. The CDR3 length is 12 residues. Germline V gene lookup returns CDR1 GTSNPN and CDR2 SVGIG (reference sequence). The J segment lost 1 base and the V segment lost 8 bases, leaving 2 bases of the junction unmatched. The CDR3 is CATGQGNTEAFF. In nucleotides, the CDR3 is TGTGCCACGGGACAGGGGAACACTGAAGCTTTCTTT.

A single count supports this clone. J is TRBJ2-1 and V is TRBV7-2; possibly TRBD2 for D (5 bases). From germline, CDR1 is SGHTA and CDR2 FQGNSA. Between the trimmed V and J ends, which lost 5 bases and 11 bases, there was a span of 13 bases. The CDR3 sequence is 12 residues long. The CDR3 nucleotides read TGTGCCAGCAGCCTCCCCCCGGGGAAGCAGTTCTTC. Protein: CASSLPPGKQFF.

This rearrangement joins TRBV5-1 to TRBJ2-1; a possible D gene is TRBD1 (5 bases). Germline CDR1 reads SGHRS; CDR2 reads YFSETQ. V gave up 2 bases and J gave up 6 bases, with 18 bases separating them. CDR3 length: 16 residues. CDR3: CASSFDWTTALNEQFF. Here the CDR3 DNA reads TGCGCCAGCAGCTTCGATTGGACGACAGCCCTCAATGAGCAGTTCTTC.